This TCR beta chain was recorded in a study of blood T cell repertoires in COVID-19. The CDR3 loop spans 17 amino acids. V lost 5 bases and J 6 bases, leaving 22 bases between the germline ends. Per the germline V gene, CDR1 is MNHNY and CDR2 is SVGAGI (reference sequence). Participant ages covered about 18 to 89 years across 25 or so US areas. Source study methods: Reference gene primer amplification gave estimated nucleated cell counts. The method was immunoSEQ multiplex PCR; TCRdb's version includes in-frame clones alone and lacks a portion of them. D and trimming were read from the DNA, whereas the V and J calls and clone size are those reported in that table. The repertoire holds approximately 190,000 clones, with roughly 82% as singletons.

Sequencing was done on a sample of PBMCs or T cells enriched from blood (not recorded which). This clonotype was obtained from a woman aged 55-70 years with acute COVID-19. The chain employs TRBV6-6 and TRBJ2-2; a weak D match, TRBD2 (5 bases). The chain's CDR3 is CASSPRRGMSRAGELFF. The CDR3, as DNA: TGTGCCAGCAGTCCCCGGCGAGGGATGAGTCGGGCCGGGGAGCTGTTTTTT.